The 13 T cell receptor beta chains reported below all come from one sample, sequenced in a study of blood T cell repertoires in COVID-19 (TCRdb year 2020). Receptors were amplified or captured by the immunoSEQ multiplex PCR assay. This is the immuneACCESS table as TCRdb keeps it, with only in-frame sequences that have V and J called. A part of the clones is gone; compared with another copy, unresolved V genes explain less than half, and the rest is unexplained. This sample lists 35,000 to 45,000 clones; approximately 91% were detected once. The ten largest clones add up to less than 2.5% of the sample. The specimen was peripheral blood. These receptors originate from a human donor in a cohort sampled during active COVID-19.

The V and J genes are TRBV11-2 and TRBJ1-2; no firm D call. V was trimmed by 3 bases and J by 0 bases, leaving 8 bases between them. The length of the CDR3 is 14 residues. Germline CDR1 reads SGHAT; CDR2 reads FQNNGV. CDR3 sequence: CASSFGVANYGYTF. Written as DNA, the CDR3 is TGTGCCAGCAGCTTCGGGGTAGCTAACTATGGCTACACCTTC. Together with reference TRBV11-2 and TRBJ1-2, the CDR3 gives the full variable domain: EAGVAQSPRYKIIEKRQSVAFWCNPISGHATLYWYQQILGQGPKLLIQFQNNGVVDDSQLPKDRFSAERLKGVDSTLKIQPAKLEDSAVYLCASSFGVANYGYTFGSGTRLTVV.

The chain links TRBV27 to TRBJ2-6; tentatively, D is TRBD2 (6 bases). Trimming left V 5 bases short and J 0 bases short, with 11 bases between. This CDR3 is built from 16 residues. Germline CDR1 and CDR2: MNHEY and SMNVEV (reference sequence). The CDR3, as DNA: TGTGCCAGCAGTCCGGAGGGCCGCTCTGGGGCCAACGTCCTGACTTTC. It encodes CASSPEGRSGANVLTF.

The gene calls are TRBV27 and TRBJ1-2; the match to TRBD1 covers 7 bases. J lost 2 bases, V lost 5 bases, and 11 bases had no gene match. CDR3 length: 16 residues. Germline V gene lookup returns CDR1 MNHEY and CDR2 SMNVEV (reference sequence). The DNA for the CDR3 is TGTGCCAGCAGTCCCTCGGGCAGGGGGAGGAACTATGGCTACACCTTC. Protein product: CASSPSGRGRNYGYTF.

The chain links TRBV7-9 to TRBJ2-6, with D possibly matching TRBD2 (5 bases). Deletions cut 6 bases from V and 0 bases from J, with 12 bases between. In germline, CDR1 is SEHNR, CDR2 FQNEAQ (reference sequence). This CDR3 has 16 amino acids. DNA of the CDR3: TGTGCCAGCAGACTAGGTCAGAACTCTGGGGCCAACGTCCTGACTTTC. Translated: CASRLGQNSGANVLTF.

V gene TRBV4-2 combines with J gene TRBJ1-2; D might be TRBD1 (5 bases). Germline values: CDR1 LGHNA, CDR2 YNFKEQ. Between the trimmed V and J ends, which lost 2 bases and 4 bases, there was a span of 11 bases. The CDR3 extends over 14 amino acids. The CDR3 loop is CASSQTGTLYGYTF. CDR3 nucleotides: TGTGCCAGCAGCCAAACAGGAACGCTCTATGGCTACACCTTC.

This sequence joins TRBV5-1 and TRBJ1-5; possibly TRBD1 for D (5 bases). Germline CDR1 reads SGHRS; CDR2 reads YFSETQ. V lost 4 bases to trimming and J lost 6 bases, with 11 bases between them. The CDR3 runs 13 residues. CDR3 nucleotide sequence: TGCGCCAGCAGCGCAGGGCTAGGTCAGCCCCAGCATTTT. Its protein is CASSAGLGQPQHF.

The rearrangement uses TRBV11-3 and TRBJ2-1, with 12 bases fitting TRBD2. The CDR3 length is 14 residues. The ends lost 4 bases at V and 9 bases at J; junction bases unmatched: 4. Germline-derived CDR1 and CDR2 are SGHNT and YENEEA. The CDR3 nucleotides are TGTGCCAGCAGCTCTAGCGGGGGGGCGGGTGAGCAGTTCTTC. Translation gives CASSSSGGAGEQFF.

The chain uses TRBV24-1 and TRBJ2-2; D is perhaps TRBD1 (6 bases). This CDR3 comprises 15 residues. Germline V gene lookup returns CDR1 KGHDR and CDR2 SFDVKD. V gave up 7 bases and J gave up 7 bases, with 18 bases separating them. For the CDR3, the DNA is TGTGCCACCAGCTCACAGGGACGGAAAGGCGGGGAGCTGTTTTTT. Protein: CATSSQGRKGGELFF.

The chain uses TRBV11-3 and TRBJ1-1; 7 bases agree with TRBD1. The V gene's germline CDR1 is SGHNT and CDR2 YENEEA. The CDR3 is 14 residues long. V was clipped by 5 bases and J by 2 bases; unmatched bases: 5. CDR3 bases: TGTGCCAGCAGCCCGACAGGGAGTAACACTGAAGCTTTCTTT. The encoded protein is CASSPTGSNTEAFF. Full variable domain (outside the CDR3, taken from reference TRBV11-3 and TRBJ1-1): EAGVVQSPRYKIIEKKQPVAFWCNPISGHNTLYWYLQNLGQGPELLIRYENEEAVDDSQLPKDRFSAERLKGVDSTLKIQPAELGDSAVYLCASSPTGSNTEAFFGQGTRLTVV.

V is TRBV5-1 and J is TRBJ2-2; the match to TRBD1 covers 7 bases. The germline gives CDR1 SGHRS, CDR2 YFSETQ. The CDR3 spans 15 residues. Trimming took 7 bases from V and 1 from J; bases not matched to a gene: 7. CDR3 coding DNA: TGCGCCAGCGATCCCCGGACAGGGAACACCGGGGAGCTGTTTTTT. It specifies CASDPRTGNTGELFF.

V is TRBV4-1 and J is TRBJ2-7; 9 bases align to TRBD1. Trimming cost V 2 bases and J 9 bases; bases outside gene matches: 11. Germline V gene sequence: CDR1 MGHRA, CDR2 YSYEKL. The CDR3 contains 15 residues. The CDR3, as DNA: TGCGCCAGCAGCCAACCCATCACGGACAGGGGATTGCAGTACTTC. Amino acids: CASSQPITDRGLQYF.

The rearrangement joins TRBV7-8 to TRBJ1-1; 11 nucleotides match TRBD1. V dropped 5 bases and J dropped 4; count of bases not matched to a gene: 6. In germline, CDR1 is SGHVS, CDR2 FQNEAQ. CDR3 size: 15 residues. The chain's CDR3 is CASSPGQGAGTEAFF. In DNA, the CDR3 is TGTGCCAGCAGCCCAGGACAGGGGGCCGGCACTGAAGCTTTCTTT.

The chain has TRBV2 and TRBJ2-7; 7 bases agree with TRBD2. J lost 3 bases, V lost 8 bases, and 7 bases had no gene match. This CDR3 comprises 13 residues. CDR1 SNHLY and CDR2 FYNNEI come from the germline V gene. The CDR3 DNA reads TGTGCCAGCGAGCGGGGAACAGACTACGAGCAGTACTTC. This gives the protein CASERGTDYEQYF.